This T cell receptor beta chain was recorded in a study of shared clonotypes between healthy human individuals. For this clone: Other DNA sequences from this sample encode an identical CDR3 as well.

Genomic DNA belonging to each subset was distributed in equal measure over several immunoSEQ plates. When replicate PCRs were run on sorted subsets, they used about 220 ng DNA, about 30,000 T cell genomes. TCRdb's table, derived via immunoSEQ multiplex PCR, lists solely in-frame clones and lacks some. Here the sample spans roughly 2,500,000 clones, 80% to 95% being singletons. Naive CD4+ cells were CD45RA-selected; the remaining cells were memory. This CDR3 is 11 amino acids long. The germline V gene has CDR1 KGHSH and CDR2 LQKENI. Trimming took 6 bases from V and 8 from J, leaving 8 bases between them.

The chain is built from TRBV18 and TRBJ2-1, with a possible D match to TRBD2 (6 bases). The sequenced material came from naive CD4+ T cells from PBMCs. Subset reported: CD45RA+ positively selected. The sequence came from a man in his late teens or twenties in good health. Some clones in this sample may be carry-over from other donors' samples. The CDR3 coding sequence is TGTGCCAGCTCTCGCGGGGATGAGCAGTTCTTC. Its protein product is CASSRGDEQFF.